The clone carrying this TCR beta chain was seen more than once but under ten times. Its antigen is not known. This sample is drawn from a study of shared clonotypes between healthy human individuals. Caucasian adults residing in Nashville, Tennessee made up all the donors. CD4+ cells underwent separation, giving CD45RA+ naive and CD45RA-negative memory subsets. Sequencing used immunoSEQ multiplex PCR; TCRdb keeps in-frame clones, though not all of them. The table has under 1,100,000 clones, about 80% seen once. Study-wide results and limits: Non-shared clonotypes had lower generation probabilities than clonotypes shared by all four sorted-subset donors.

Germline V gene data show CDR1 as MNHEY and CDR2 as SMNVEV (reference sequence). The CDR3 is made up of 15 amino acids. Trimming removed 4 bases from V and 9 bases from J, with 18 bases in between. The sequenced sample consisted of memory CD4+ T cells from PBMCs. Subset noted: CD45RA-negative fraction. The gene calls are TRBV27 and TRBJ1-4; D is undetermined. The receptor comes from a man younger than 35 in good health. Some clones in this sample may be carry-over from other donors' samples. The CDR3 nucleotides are TGTGCCAGCAGTTCCCTGCAAGGAGGAGGTCAAAAACTGTTTTTT. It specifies CASSSLQGGGQKLFF.